This T cell receptor (beta chain) was sequenced for a study of blood T cell repertoires in COVID-19. The wider study: Samples representing acute and convalescent COVID-19 were sourced from the United States, Italy and Spain. In each case, the material was cDNA or gDNA derived from T cells, B-cell-depleted T cells, or PBMCs.

Among Cohort 3 donors, those recovered had two negative PCRs, clearance, or symptom resolution. Study processing details: By means of reference gene primer amplification, nucleated cell counts were estimated. Some clones are missing from TCRdb's copy, which holds only in-frame ones; the method was immunoSEQ multiplex PCR. V and J calls plus clone size are reproduced from that table; the DNA served to infer D and trimming. The sample contains approximately 200,000 clones, under 85% of which appear only once. Germline loops: CDR1 SEHNR, CDR2 FQNEAQ (reference sequence). CDR3 size: 15 residues. V lost 2 bases, J lost 0 bases, and 9 bases lay in between.

Sequenced: PBMCs or T cells enriched from blood (not recorded which). The TCR comes from a man aged 55 to 70 who had recovered from COVID-19. V gene TRBV7-9 combines with J gene TRBJ2-3; D gene ambiguous. The CDR3 coding sequence is TGTGCCAGCAGCTTACAGTCCCTGAGCACAGATACGCAGTATTTT. Protein product: CASSLQSLSTDTQYF. Drawing the rest from reference TRBV7-9 and TRBJ2-3, the complete variable domain is DTGVSQNPRHKITKRGQNVTFRCDPISEHNRLYWYRQTLGQGPEFLTYFQNEAQLEKSRLLSDRFSAERPKGSFSTLEIQRTEQGDSAMYLCASSLQSLSTDTQYFGPGTRLTVL.